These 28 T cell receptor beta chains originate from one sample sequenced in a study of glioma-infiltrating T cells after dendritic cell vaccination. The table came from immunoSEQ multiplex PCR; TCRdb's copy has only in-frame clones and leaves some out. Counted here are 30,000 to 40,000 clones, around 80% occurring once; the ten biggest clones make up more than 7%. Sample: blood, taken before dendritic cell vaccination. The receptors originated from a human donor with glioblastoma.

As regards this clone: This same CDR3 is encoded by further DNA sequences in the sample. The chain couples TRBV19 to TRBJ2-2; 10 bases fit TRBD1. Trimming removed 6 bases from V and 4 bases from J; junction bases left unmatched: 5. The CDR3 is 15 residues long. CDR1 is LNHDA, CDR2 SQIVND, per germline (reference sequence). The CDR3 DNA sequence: TGTGCCAGTAGCCGACAGGGGGCCACCACCGGGGAGCTGTTTTTT. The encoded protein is CASSRQGATTGELFF. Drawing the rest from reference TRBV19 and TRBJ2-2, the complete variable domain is DGGITQSPKYLFRKEGQNVTLSCEQNLNHDAMYWYRQDPGQGLRLIYYSQIVNDFQKGDIAEGYSVSREKKESFPLTVTSAQKNPTAFYLCASSRQGATTGELFFGEGSRLTVL.

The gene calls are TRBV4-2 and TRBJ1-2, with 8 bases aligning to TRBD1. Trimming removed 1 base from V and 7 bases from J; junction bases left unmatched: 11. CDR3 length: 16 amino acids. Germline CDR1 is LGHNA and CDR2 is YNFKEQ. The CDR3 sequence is CASSQAGAGGLGGYTF. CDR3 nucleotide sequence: TGTGCCAGCAGCCAAGCGGGGGCAGGGGGCCTAGGTGGCTACACCTTC.

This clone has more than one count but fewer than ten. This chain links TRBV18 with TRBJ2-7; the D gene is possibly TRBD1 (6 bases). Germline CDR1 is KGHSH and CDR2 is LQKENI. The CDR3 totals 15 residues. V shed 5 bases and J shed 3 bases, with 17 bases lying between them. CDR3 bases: TGTGCCAGCTCATTTGGGGACCAGGGGTACTACGAGCAGTACTTC. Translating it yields CASSFGDQGYYEQYF.

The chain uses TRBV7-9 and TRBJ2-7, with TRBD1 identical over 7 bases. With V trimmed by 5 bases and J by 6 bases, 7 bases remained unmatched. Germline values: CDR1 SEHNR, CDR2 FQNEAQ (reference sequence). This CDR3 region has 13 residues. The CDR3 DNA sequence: TGTGCCAGCAGCCCGCCGACAGGGCCCGAGCAGTACTTC. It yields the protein CASSPPTGPEQYF.

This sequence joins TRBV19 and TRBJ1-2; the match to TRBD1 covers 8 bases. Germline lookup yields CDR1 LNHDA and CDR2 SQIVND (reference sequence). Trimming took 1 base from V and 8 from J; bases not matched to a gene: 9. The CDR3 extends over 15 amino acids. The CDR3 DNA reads TGTGCCAGTAGTATAGGGGGGACAGGCCAGAGGGGCTACACCTTC. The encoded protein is CASSIGGTGQRGYTF.

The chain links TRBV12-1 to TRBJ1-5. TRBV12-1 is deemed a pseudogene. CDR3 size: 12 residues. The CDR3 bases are TGTGCCAGCAGCTTTGCCTGTCAGCCCCAGCATTTT. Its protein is CASSFACQPQHF.

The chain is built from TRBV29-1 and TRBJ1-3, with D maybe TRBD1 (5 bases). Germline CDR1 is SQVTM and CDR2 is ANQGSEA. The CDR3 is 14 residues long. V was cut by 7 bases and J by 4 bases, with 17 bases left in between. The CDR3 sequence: CSDLQVTGGNTIYF. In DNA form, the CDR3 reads TGCAGCGACCTACAGGTAACCGGGGGAAACACCATATATTTT.

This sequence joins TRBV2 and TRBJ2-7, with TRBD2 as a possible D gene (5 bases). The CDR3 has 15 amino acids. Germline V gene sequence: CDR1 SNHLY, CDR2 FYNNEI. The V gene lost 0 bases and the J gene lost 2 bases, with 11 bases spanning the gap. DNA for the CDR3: TGTGCCAGCAGTGAAGCGTATGGGAGAACCTACGAGCAGTACTTC. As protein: CASSEAYGRTYEQYF. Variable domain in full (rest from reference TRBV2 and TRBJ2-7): EPEVTQTPSHQVTQMGQEVILRCVPISNHLYFYWYRQILGQKVEFLVSFYNNEISEKSEIFDDQFSVERPDGSNFTLKIRSTKLEDSAMYFCASSEAYGRTYEQYFGPGTRLTVT.

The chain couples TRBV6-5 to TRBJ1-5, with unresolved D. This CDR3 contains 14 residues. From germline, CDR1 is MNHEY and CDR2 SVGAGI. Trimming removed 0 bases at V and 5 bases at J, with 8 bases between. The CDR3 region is CASSYSLGDQPQHF. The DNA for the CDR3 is TGTGCCAGCAGTTACTCGCTCGGGGATCAGCCCCAGCATTTT.

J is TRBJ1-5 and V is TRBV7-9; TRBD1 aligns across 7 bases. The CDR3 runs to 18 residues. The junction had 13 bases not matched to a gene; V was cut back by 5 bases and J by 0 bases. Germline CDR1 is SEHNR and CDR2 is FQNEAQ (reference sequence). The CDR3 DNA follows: TGTGCCAGCAGCCCCGACAGGGACGAGGGGTATAGCAATCAGCCCCAGCATTTT. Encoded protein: CASSPDRDEGYSNQPQHF.

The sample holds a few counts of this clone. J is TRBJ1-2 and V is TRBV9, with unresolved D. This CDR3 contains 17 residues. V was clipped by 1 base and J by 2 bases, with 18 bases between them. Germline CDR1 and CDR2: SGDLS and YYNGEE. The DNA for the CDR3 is TGTGCCAGCAGCGTAAGCCCCGTGCTACGGGTGAACTATGGCTACACCTTC. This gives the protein CASSVSPVLRVNYGYTF.

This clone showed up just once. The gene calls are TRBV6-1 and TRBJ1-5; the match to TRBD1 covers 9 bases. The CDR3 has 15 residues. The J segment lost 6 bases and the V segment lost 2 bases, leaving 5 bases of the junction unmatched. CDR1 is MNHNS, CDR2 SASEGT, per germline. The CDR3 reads CASSEYRGPGQPQHF. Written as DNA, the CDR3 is TGTGCCAGCAGTGAATACAGGGGGCCTGGTCAGCCCCAGCATTTT.

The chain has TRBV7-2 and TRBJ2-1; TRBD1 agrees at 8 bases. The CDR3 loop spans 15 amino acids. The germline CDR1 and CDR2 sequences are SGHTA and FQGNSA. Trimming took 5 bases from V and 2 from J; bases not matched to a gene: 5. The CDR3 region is CASSLTGETYNEQFF. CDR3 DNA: TGTGCCAGCAGCCTGACAGGGGAGACCTACAATGAGCAGTTCTTC. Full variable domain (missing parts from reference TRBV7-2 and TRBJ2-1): GAGVSQSPSNKVTEKGKDVELRCDPISGHTALYWYRQSLGQGLEFLIYFQGNSAPDKSGLPSDRFSAERTGGSVSTLTIQRTQQEDSAVYLCASSLTGETYNEQFFGPGTRLTVL.

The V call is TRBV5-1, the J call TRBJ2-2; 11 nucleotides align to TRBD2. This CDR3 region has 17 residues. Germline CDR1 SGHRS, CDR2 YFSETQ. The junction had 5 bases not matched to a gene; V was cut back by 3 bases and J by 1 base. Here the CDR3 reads CASSSALAGGNTGELFF. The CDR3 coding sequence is TGCGCCAGCAGCTCGGCTCTAGCGGGGGGGAACACCGGGGAGCTGTTTTTT.

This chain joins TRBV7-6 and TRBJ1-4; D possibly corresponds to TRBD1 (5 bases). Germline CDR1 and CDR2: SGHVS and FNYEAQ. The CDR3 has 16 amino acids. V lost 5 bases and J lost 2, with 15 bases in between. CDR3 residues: CASSRARAETNEKLFF. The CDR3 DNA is TGTGCCAGCAGCCGGGCCAGGGCTGAGACTAATGAAAAACTGTTTTTT.

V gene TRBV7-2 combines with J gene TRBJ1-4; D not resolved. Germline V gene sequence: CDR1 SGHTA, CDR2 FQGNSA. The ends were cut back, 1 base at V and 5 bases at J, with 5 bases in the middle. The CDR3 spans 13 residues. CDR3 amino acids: CASSLVVNEKLFF. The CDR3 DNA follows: TGTGCCAGCAGCTTAGTCGTGAATGAAAAACTGTTTTTT.

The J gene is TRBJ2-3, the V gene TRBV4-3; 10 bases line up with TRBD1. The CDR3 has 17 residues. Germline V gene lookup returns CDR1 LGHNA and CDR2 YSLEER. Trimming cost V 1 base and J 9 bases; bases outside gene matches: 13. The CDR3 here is CASSQGPGTGVYMTQYF. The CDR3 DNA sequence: TGCGCCAGCAGCCAAGGTCCCGGGACAGGGGTATACATGACGCAGTATTTT.

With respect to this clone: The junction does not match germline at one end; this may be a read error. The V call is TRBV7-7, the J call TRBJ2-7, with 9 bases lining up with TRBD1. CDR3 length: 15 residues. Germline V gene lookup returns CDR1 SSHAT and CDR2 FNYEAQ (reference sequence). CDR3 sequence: CASSFGTGSSYEQYF. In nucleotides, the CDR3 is TGTGCTAGCAGCTTCGGGACAGGGAGCTCCTACGAGCAGTACTTC.

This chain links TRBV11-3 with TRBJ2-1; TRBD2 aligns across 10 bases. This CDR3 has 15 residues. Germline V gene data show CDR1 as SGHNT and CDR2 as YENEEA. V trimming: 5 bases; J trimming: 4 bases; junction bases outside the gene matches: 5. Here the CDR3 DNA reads TGTGCCAGCAGCGCCGGGACTAGCGAATACAATGAGCAGTTCTTC. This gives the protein CASSAGTSEYNEQFF.

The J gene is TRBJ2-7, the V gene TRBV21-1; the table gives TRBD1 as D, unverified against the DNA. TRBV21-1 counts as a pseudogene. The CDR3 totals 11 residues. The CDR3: CASTHRDEQYF. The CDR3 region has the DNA TGTGCCAGCACCCACAGGGACGAGCAGTACTTC.

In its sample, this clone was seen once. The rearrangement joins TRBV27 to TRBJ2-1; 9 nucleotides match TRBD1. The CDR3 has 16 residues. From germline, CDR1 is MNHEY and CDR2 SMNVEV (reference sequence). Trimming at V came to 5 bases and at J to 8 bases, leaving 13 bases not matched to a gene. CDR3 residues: CASSRGSTGGAYEQFF. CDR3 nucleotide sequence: TGTGCCAGCAGTAGGGGGAGTACAGGGGGCGCCTATGAGCAGTTCTTC.

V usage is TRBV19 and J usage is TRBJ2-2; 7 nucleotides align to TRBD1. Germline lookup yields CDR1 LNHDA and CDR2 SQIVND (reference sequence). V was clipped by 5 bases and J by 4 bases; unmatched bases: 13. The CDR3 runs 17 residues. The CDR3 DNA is TGTGCCAGTAGTGTTTTTCCTGGACAGGTTCTCACCGGGGAGCTGTTTTTT. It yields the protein CASSVFPGQVLTGELFF.

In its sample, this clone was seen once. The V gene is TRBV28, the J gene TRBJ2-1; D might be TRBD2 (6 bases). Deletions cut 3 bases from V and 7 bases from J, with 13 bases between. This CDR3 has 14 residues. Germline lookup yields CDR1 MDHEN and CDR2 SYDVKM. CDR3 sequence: CASSFQSGRNEQFF. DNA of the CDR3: TGTGCCAGCAGTTTCCAGTCAGGGAGGAATGAGCAGTTCTTC.

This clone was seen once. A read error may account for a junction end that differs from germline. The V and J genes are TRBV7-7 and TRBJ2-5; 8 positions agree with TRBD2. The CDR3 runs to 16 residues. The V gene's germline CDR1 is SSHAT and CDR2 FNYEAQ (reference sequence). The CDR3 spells CASSPGLAEVQETQYF. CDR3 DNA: TGTGCTAGCAGCCCCGGACTAGCAGAAGTCCAAGAGACCCAGTACTTC.

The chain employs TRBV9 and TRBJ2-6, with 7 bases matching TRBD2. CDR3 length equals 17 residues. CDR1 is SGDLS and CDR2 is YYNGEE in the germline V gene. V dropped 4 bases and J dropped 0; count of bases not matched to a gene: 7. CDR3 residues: CASSRSGTFSGANVLTF. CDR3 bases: TGTGCCAGCAGCCGGAGCGGGACGTTCTCTGGGGCCAACGTCCTGACTTTC. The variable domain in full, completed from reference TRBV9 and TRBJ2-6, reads DSGVTQTPKHLITATGQRVTLRCSPRSGDLSVYWYQQSLDQGLQFLIQYYNGEERAKGNILERFSAQQFPDLHSELNLSSLELGDSALYFCASSRSGTFSGANVLTFGAGSRLTVL.

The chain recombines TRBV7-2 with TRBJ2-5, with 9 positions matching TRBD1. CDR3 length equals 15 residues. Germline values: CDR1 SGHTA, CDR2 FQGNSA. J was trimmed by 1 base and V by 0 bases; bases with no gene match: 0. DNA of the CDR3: TGTGCCAGCAGCTTAGCGACAGGGGGCCAAGAGACCCAGTACTTC. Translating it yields CASSLATGGQETQYF.

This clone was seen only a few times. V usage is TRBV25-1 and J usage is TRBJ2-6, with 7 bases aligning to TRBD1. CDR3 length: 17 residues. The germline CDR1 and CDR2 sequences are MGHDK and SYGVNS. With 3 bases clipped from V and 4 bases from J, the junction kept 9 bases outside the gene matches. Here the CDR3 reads CASSDRVGGSGANVLTF. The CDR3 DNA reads TGTGCCAGCAGTGATCGGGTAGGGGGCTCCGGGGCCAACGTCCTGACTTTC.

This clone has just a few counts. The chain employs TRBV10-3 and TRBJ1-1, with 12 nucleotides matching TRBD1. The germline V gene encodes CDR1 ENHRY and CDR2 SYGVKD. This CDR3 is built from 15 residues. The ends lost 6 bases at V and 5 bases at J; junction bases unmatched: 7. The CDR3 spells CAISQPGQGATEAFF. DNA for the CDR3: TGTGCCATCAGCCAACCGGGACAGGGGGCGACTGAAGCTTTCTTT.